These T cell receptor beta chains were read from a single sample in a study of T and B cells in COVID-19 patients. MiXCR, run by TCRdb on the multiplex PCR reads, gives a single entry per CDR3 protein. The sample holds 3,000 to 4,000 distinct CDR3 sequences, 28% seen once. Sequenced: blood. These receptors all come from a human donor with active COVID-19. The donor label of this sample is uncertain. Each CDR3 is given with its conserved first and last residue. D genes are given only for firm matches. A clone size is listed for some rows: how often the clone was seen (once, few, many), or a class if it is expanded.

v_call	clone_size	d_call	j_call	cdr3_nt	cdr3_aa
TRBV19	medium-sized	.	TRBJ2-7	TGTGCCACCCGGACAGCAGACCCCTACGAGCAGTACTTC	CATRTADPYEQYF
TRBV6-1	.	.	TRBJ1-1	TGTGCCAGCAGTGATCGGATGAACACTGAAGCTTTCTTT	CASSDRMNTEAFF
TRBV19	medium-sized	.	TRBJ1-2	TGTGCCAGTAGCATGGGACGGCGCTCCTATGGCTACACCTTC	CASSMGRRSYGYTF
TRBV6-5	.	TRBD1	TRBJ2-1	TGTGCCAGCAGTTTCCGACAGGGGGCGCAGAATGAGCAGTTCTTC	CASSFRQGAQNEQFF
TRBV4-3	once	TRBD1	TRBJ2-2	TGCGCCAGCAGATTAGACAGGGCCAACACCGGGGAGCTGTTTTTT	CASRLDRANTGELFF
TRBV10-1	.	TRBD2	TRBJ2-3	TGCGCCAGCAGTGGGAATAGCGGGGGGAGAGCGACGCAGTATTTT	CASSGNSGGRATQYF
TRBV5-4	.	TRBD2	TRBJ2-7	TGTGCCAGCAGCTTACGAGTGCGGGGGGGCGAACACGAGCAGTACTTC	CASSLRVRGGEHEQYF
TRBV6-5	.	TRBD1	TRBJ1-2	TGTGCCAGCAGTGGGGGGACAGCTCGCTATGGCTACACCTTC	CASSGGTARYGYTF
TRBV20-1	.	TRBD1	TRBJ2-5	TGCAGTGCTGAGAACCGACAGGGGCTGGAGACCCAGTACTTC	CSAENRQGLETQYF
TRBV5-4	few	TRBD2	TRBJ2-3	TGTGCCAGCAGCCCTGTGGGGCGGGGGGGCCCAGATACGCAGTATTTT	CASSPVGRGGPDTQYF
TRBV18	medium-sized	.	TRBJ2-3	TGTGCCAGCTCACCTTCTAGCGATGGCACAGATACGCAGTATTTT	CASSPSSDGTDTQYF
TRBV5-1	medium-sized	.	TRBJ2-4	TGCGCCAGCAGCTTTAACTTAGTTACGGCCAAAAACATTCAGTACTTC	CASSFNLVTAKNIQYF
TRBV29-1	medium-sized	TRBD1	TRBJ2-7	TGCAGCGTTCCCGGGACAGGGGAGTGGGATGAGCAGTACTTC	CSVPGTGEWDEQYF
TRBV6-5	few	.	TRBJ1-1	TGTGCCAGCAGTTACGCAGGGATCTCTGAAGCTTTCTTT	CASSYAGISEAFF
TRBV18	few	TRBD1	TRBJ1-6	TGTGCCAGCTCACCCATTGGGACAGAGAATTCACCCCTCCACTTT	CASSPIGTENSPLHF
TRBV5-1	few	.	TRBJ2-7	TGCGCCAGCAGCCCTTCGCTAGCGAGCCACGAGCAGTACTTC	CASSPSLASHEQYF
TRBV29-1	.	.	TRBJ2-3	TGCAGCGTGGTGGGCGGGGGCACAGATACGCAGTATTTT	CSVVGGGTDTQYF
TRBV18	few	.	TRBJ2-3	TGTGCCAGCTCACCTAGGGTAACAGATACGCAGTATTTT	CASSPRVTDTQYF
TRBV12-3/TRBV12-4	.	.	TRBJ1-2	TGTACCAGCAGTCCCAGGGGCTATGGAAACTATGGCTACACCTTC	CTSSPRGYGNYGYTF
TRBV7-6	few	.	TRBJ2-2	TGTGCCAGCAGCTTATCTGCGGCGGGCACCGGGGAGCTGTTTTTT	CASSLSAAGTGELFF
TRBV29-1	medium-sized	.	TRBJ2-5	TGCAGCGTTGCGATAACAGCGTACCAAGAGACCCAGTACTTC	CSVAITAYQETQYF
TRBV29-1	hyperexpanded	.	TRBJ2-7	TGCAGCGTCCTCTCCTACGAGCAGTACTTC	CSVLSYEQYF
TRBV5-6	few	.	TRBJ2-5	TGTGCCAGCAGCTTGGACGTACAAGAGACCCAGTACTTC	CASSLDVQETQYF
TRBV27	.	.	TRBJ1-6	TGTGCCAGCAGTACGAGGAATTCACCCCTCCACTTT	CASSTRNSPLHF
TRBV27	few	TRBD1	TRBJ1-2	TGTGCCAGCAGTTACGGACAGGGCGACTATGGCTACACCTTC	CASSYGQGDYGYTF
TRBV6-4	few	.	TRBJ1-1	TGTGCCAGCAGTGTAGCAGAGAACACTGAAGCTTTCTTT	CASSVAENTEAFF
TRBV20-1	few	TRBD1	TRBJ1-2	TGCAGTGCTTACGAACAGGGGCACTATGGCTACACCTTC	CSAYEQGHYGYTF
TRBV5-1	few	TRBD2	TRBJ2-5	TGCGCCAGCAGCGGGGTAGCGGGGGGGCCGGAGACCCAGTACTTC	CASSGVAGGPETQYF
TRBV15	few	.	TRBJ1-1	TGTGCCACCAGCAGCGTGAGTGGGAACACTGAAGCTTTCTTT	CATSSVSGNTEAFF
TRBV5-6	.	.	TRBJ1-2	TGTGCCAGCAGCTCCTTTGGGACCCTCGGGGCTAGCCGCATAAGTTTC	CASSSFGTLGASRISF
TRBV5-4	.	.	TRBJ1-3	TGTGCCAGCAGCCCCGAACCTCACTCTGGAAACACCATATATTTT	CASSPEPHSGNTIYF
TRBV18	medium-sized	.	TRBJ2-7	TGTGCCAGCTCACCACCCGGGCCTATCTCCTACGAGCAGTACTTC	CASSPPGPISYEQYF
TRBV19	medium-sized	TRBD2	TRBJ2-2	TGTGCCAGTAGTATTGGCGGCGGACTAGCGGAAAACGCCGGGGAGCTGTTTTTT	CASSIGGGLAENAGELFF
TRBV7-4	.	TRBD1	TRBJ1-4	TGTGCCAGCAGCTTAAATATGAGGGCCGGCCTTCAGGGGGGCGGGGAAAAAGTGTTTTTT	CASSLNMRAGLQGGGEKVFF
TRBV19	medium-sized	.	TRBJ1-2	TGTGCCAGTAGTACCCTTACTGGAATCTATGGCTACACCTTC	CASSTLTGIYGYTF
TRBV18	.	.	TRBJ1-1	TGTGCCAGCTCACCCCGGACGAACACTGAAGCTTTCTTT	CASSPRTNTEAFF
TRBV12-3/TRBV12-4	few	TRBD2	TRBJ2-1	TGTGCCAGCAGTCCCCCGACTAGCGGGGGGGCCGCTCTCTCCTACAATGAGCAGTTCTTC	CASSPPTSGGAALSYNEQFF
TRBV7-6	.	.	TRBJ2-1	TGTGCCAGCAGCCCAGGACCGCCGGGGAAGCAGTTCTTC	CASSPGPPGKQFF
TRBV10-3	.	.	TRBJ2-3	TGTGCCAACGGCCACGATGCCTCAGATACGCAGTATTTT	CANGHDASDTQYF
TRBV6-4	.	TRBD1	TRBJ2-1	TGTGCCAGCAGTCTACGGACAGGGAATAATGAGCAGTTCTTC	CASSLRTGNNEQFF
TRBV6-5	.	.	TRBJ1-1	TGTGCCATCAGTTACTCCCAGGGCATGAACACTGAAGCTTTCTTT	CAISYSQGMNTEAFF
TRBV19	medium-sized	.	TRBJ2-5	TGTGCCAGTAGTATAGCAGAGACCCAGTACTTC	CASSIAETQYF
TRBV13	.	.	TRBJ1-2	TGTGCCAGCAGCTTAGGCCGGAGGTTGGGAGGCTACACCTTC	CASSLGRRLGGYTF
TRBV5-1	few	.	TRBJ2-5	TGCGCCAGCAGCTTGGCCGTTCCTAGTCAAGAGACCCAGTACTTC	CASSLAVPSQETQYF
TRBV5-1	once	.	TRBJ1-1	TGCGCCAGCAGCTTGTATCAGGGTCCGAACGCTGAAGCTTTCTTT	CASSLYQGPNAEAFF
TRBV6-5	.	.	TRBJ1-1	TGTGCCAGCACCAACCCGCCGACTGAAGCTTTCTTC	CASTNPPTEAFF
TRBV12-3/TRBV12-4	.	TRBD2	TRBJ2-1	TGTGCCAGCAGTTTAGGCGGGGGCTCCTACAATGAGCAGTTCTTC	CASSLGGGSYNEQFF
TRBV27	few	.	TRBJ1-6	TGTGCCAGCCACCAGGGAGGGGGCTCCTATAATTCACCCCTCCACTTT	CASHQGGGSYNSPLHF
TRBV18	medium-sized	TRBD1	TRBJ2-6	TGTGCCAGCTCACCAAGAGGGACAGGTGCCTCCGGGGCCAACGTCCTGACTTTC	CASSPRGTGASGANVLTF
TRBV18	.	TRBD1	TRBJ2-6	TGTGCCAGCTCAGCGATCGGGACAGGGGTTCCTGGGGCCAACGTCCTGACTTTC	CASSAIGTGVPGANVLTF
TRBV20-1	.	.	TRBJ2-2	TGCAGTGCTAGGGTGGTGGTGGGAGGAGGGTCCGGGAACACCGGGGAGCTGTTTTTT	CSARVVVGGGSGNTGELFF
TRBV5-6	medium-sized	.	TRBJ2-7	TGTGCCAGCAGCTTACATAACGGGGAGCAGTACTTC	CASSLHNGEQYF
TRBV19	medium-sized	.	TRBJ1-1	TGTGCCAGTAGGAACAGGGAAGGGGGCACTGAAGCTTTCTTT	CASRNREGGTEAFF
TRBV20-1	.	.	TRBJ2-1	TGCAGTGTAGCCGGGCCTTTGGGTGAGCAGTTCTTC	CSVAGPLGEQFF